Sequencing of this T cell receptor (beta chain) was carried out in a study of blood T cell repertoires in COVID-19. Study details: The United States, Italy and Spain were the sources of the acute and convalescent COVID-19 samples.

There are 15 residues in the CDR3. Germline loops: CDR1 SGHTA, CDR2 FQGNSA. With 5 bases clipped from V and 6 bases from J, the junction kept 10 bases outside the gene matches. This table comes from immunoSEQ multiplex PCR, and its TCRdb copy is limited to in-frame clones, with some not included. Of approximately 260,000 clones in the sample, approximately 88% were seen once. This chain joins TRBV7-2 and TRBJ2-1, with 7 nucleotides matching TRBD1. The receptor was isolated from a woman aged 40 to 50 with acute COVID-19. Sequenced input: PBMCs or T cells enriched from blood (not recorded which). CDR3 in DNA: TGTGCCAGCAGCCCTCAGACAGGGAGAGGCAATGAGCAGTTCTTC. Amino acid sequence: CASSPQTGRGNEQFF. The complete variable domain, with remaining parts taken from reference TRBV7-2 and TRBJ2-1, reads GAGVSQSPSNKVTEKGKDVELRCDPISGHTALYWYRQSLGQGLEFLIYFQGNSAPDKSGLPSDRFSAERTGGSVSTLTIQRTQQEDSAVYLCASSPQTGRGNEQFFGPGTRLTVL.